This note documents a single TCR beta chain sequence. This specimen belongs to a study of blood T cell repertoires in COVID-19. Overall study context: The origin of the acute and convalescent COVID-19 samples was the United States, Italy and Spain. Sample material is recorded as cDNA or gDNA derived from T cells, B-cell-depleted T cells, or PBMCs.

CDR1 and CDR2 from the germline V gene are ENHRY and SYGVKD. V was clipped by 2 bases and J by 9 bases, with 14 bases between them. This CDR3 has 15 amino acids. TCRdb keeps only in-frame clones here, not all; method: immunoSEQ multiplex PCR. Of about 330,000 clones listed, around 86% are singletons. The source material was peripheral blood. The rearrangement uses TRBV10-3 and TRBJ1-6; D may be TRBD1 (5 bases). This receptor was obtained from a woman in her forties or fifties with acute or convalescent COVID-19. The CDR3 loop reads CAISEGGVPGSPLHF. Written as DNA, the CDR3 is TGTGCCATCAGTGAGGGGGGGGTCCCAGGTTCACCCCTCCACTTT.